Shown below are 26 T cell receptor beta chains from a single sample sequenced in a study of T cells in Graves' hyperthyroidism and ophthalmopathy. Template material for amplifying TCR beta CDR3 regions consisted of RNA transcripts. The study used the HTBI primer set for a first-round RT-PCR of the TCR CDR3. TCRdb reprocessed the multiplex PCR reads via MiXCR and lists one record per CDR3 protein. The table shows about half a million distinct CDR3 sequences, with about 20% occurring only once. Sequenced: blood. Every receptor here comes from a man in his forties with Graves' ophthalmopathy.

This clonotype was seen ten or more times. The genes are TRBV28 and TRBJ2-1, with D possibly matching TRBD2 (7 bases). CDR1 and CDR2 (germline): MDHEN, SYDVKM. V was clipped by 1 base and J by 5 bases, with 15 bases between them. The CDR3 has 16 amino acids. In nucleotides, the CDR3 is TGTGCCAGCAGTTTATATGGGGGGGCCTACAACAATGAGCAGTTCTTC. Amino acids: CASSLYGGAYNNEQFF. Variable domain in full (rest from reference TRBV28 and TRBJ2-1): DVKVTQSSRYLVKRTGEKVFLECVQDMDHENMFWYRQDPGLGLRLIYFSYDVKMKEKGDIPEGYSVSREKKERFSLILESASTNQTSMYLCASSLYGGAYNNEQFFGPGTRLTVL.

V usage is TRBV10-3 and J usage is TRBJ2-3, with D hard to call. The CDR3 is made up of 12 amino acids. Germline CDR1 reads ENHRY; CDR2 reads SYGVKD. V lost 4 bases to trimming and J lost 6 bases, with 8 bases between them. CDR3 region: CAISVEADTQYF. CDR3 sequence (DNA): TGTGCCATCAGTGTTGAGGCTGATACGCAGTATTTT.

CDR3 protein: CASSNPGGRDEQYF. The CDR3, as DNA: TGTGCCAGCAGTAACCCCGGGGGTAGAGACGAGCAGTACTTC. The chain recombines TRBV28 with TRBJ2-7; weak D call: TRBD2 (6 bases). Deletions cut 5 bases from V and 5 bases from J, with 16 bases between. Germline V CDR1 and CDR2: MDHEN, SYDVKM. The CDR3 loop spans 14 amino acids.

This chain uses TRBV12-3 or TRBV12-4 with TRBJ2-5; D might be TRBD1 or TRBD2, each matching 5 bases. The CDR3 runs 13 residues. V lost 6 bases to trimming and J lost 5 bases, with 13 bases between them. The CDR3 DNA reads TGTGCCAGCAGGGGGACGGGCAAGGAGACCCAGTACTTC. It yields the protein CASRGTGKETQYF.

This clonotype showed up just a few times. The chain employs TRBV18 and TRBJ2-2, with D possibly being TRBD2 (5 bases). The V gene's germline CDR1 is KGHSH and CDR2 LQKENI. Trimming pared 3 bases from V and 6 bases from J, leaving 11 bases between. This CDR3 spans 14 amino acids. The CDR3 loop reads CASSPLEGSGELFF. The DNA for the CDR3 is TGTGCCAGCTCACCCCTCGAGGGATCCGGGGAGCTGTTTTTT.

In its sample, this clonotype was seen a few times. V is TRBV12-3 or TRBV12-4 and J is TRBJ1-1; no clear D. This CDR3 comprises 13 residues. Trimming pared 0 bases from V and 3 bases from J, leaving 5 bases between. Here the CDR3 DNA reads TGTGCCAGCAGTTTAGCCGGGGACACTGAAGCTTTCTTT. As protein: CASSLAGDTEAFF.

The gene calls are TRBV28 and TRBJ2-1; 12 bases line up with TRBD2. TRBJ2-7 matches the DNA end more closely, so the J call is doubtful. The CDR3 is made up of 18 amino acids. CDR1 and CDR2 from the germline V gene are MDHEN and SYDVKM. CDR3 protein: CASSLGLAGESYYNEQYF. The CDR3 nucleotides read TGTGCCAGCAGTTTGGGACTAGCGGGTGAGTCGTACTACAATGAGCAGTACTTC.

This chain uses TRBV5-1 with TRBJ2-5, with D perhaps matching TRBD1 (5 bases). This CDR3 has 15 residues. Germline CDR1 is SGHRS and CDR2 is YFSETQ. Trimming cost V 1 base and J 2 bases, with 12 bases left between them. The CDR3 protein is CASSLTRQLQETQYF. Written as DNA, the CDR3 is TGCGCCAGCAGCTTGACACGACAGCTACAAGAGACCCAGTACTTC. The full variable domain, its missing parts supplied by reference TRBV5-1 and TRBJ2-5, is KAGVTQTPRYLIKTRGQQVTLSCSPISGHRSVSWYQQTPGQGLQFLFEYFSETQRNKGNFPGRFSGRQFSNSRSEMNVSTLELGDSALYLCASSLTRQLQETQYFGPGTRLLVL.

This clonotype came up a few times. In nucleotides, the CDR3 is TGTGCCAGCAGCTCAGTCATACTAGCGGGAGTAGTAAATGAGCAGTTCTTC. Translation gives CASSSVILAGVVNEQFF. The J gene is TRBJ2-1, the V gene TRBV7-2; 11 positions match TRBD2. The CDR3 extends over 17 amino acids. In germline, CDR1 is SGHTA, CDR2 FQGNSA. Trimming took 4 bases from V and 7 from J; bases not matched to a gene: 12.

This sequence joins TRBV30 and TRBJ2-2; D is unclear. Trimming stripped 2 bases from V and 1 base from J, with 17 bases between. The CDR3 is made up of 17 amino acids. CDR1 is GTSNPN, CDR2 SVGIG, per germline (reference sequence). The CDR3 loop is CAWSSIGPRRNTGELFF. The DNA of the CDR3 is TGTGCCTGGAGTAGCATAGGGCCAAGGAGGAACACCGGGGAGCTGTTTTTT.

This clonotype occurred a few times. CDR3 amino acids: CASSMSGLGMNTEAFF. In DNA form, the CDR3 reads TGTGCCAGTAGTATGAGCGGGCTTGGAATGAACACTGAAGCTTTCTTT. The chain uses TRBV19 and TRBJ1-1; unclear D gene. Germline CDR1 and CDR2: LNHDA and SQIVND (reference sequence). CDR3 length: 16 residues. Trimming left V 3 bases short and J 0 bases short, with 14 bases between. The entire variable domain, with the rest obtained from reference TRBV19 and TRBJ1-1, is as follows: DGGITQSPKYLFRKEGQNVTLSCEQNLNHDAMYWYRQDPGQGLRLIYYSQIVNDFQKGDIAEGYSVSREKKESFPLTVTSAQKNPTAFYLCASSMSGLGMNTEAFFGQGTRLTVV.

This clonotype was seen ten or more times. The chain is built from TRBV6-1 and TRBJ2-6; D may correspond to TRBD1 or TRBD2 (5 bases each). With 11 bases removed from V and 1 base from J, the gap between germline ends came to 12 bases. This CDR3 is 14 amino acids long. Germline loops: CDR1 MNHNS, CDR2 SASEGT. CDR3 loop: CAGTDASGANVLTF. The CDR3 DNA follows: TGTGCCGGGACGGACGCGTCTGGGGCCAACGTCCTGACTTTC.

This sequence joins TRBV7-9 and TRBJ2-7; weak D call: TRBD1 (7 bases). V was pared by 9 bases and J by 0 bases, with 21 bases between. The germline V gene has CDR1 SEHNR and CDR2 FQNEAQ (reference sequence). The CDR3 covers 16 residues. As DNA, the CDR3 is TGTGCCAGTACCTCAGGGGGGCTAGCTTACTCCTACGAGCAGTACTTC. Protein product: CASTSGGLAYSYEQYF.

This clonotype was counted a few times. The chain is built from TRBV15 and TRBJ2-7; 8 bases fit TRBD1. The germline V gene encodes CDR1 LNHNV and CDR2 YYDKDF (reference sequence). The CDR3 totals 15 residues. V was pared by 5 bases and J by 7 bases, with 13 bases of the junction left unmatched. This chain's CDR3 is CATSPPTQGAREQYF. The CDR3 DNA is TGTGCCACCAGCCCTCCCACCCAGGGGGCGCGGGAGCAGTACTTC.

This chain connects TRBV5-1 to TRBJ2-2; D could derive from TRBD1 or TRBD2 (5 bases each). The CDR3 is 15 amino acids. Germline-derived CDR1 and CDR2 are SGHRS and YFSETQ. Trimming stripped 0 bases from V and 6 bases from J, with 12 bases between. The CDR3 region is CASSLAARGAGELFF. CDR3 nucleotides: TGCGCCAGCAGCTTGGCAGCCCGAGGGGCCGGGGAGCTGTTTTTT. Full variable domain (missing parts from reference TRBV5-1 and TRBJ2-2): KAGVTQTPRYLIKTRGQQVTLSCSPISGHRSVSWYQQTPGQGLQFLFEYFSETQRNKGNFPGRFSGRQFSNSRSEMNVSTLELGDSALYLCASSLAARGAGELFFGEGSRLTVL.

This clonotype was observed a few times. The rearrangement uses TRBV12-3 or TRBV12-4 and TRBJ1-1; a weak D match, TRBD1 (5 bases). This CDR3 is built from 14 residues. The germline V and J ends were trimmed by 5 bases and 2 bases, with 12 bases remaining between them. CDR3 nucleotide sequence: TGTGCCAGCAGTCCACAGGTAGTCAACACTGAAGCTTTCTTT. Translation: CASSPQVVNTEAFF.

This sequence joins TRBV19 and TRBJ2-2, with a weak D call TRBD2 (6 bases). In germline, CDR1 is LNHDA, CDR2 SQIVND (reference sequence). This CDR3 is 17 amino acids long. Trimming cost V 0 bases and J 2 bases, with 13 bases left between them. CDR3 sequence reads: CASSIEEGARNTGELFF. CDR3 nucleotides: TGTGCCAGTAGTATAGAGGAGGGAGCGCGAAACACCGGGGAGCTGTTTTTT.

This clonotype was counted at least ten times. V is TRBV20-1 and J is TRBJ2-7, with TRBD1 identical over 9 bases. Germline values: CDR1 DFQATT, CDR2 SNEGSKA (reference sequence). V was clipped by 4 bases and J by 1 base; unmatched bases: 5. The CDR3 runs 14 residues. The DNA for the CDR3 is TGCAGTGCTAACCCCGGGACAGGGTCCTACGAGCAGTACTTC. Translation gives CSANPGTGSYEQYF.

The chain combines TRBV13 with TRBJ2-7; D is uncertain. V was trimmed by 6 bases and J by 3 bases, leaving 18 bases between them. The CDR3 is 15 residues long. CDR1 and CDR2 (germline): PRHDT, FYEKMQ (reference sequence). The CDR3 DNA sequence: TGTGCCAGCAGAAGAGGAAGGACCGAGAACTACGAGCAGTACTTC. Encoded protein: CASRRGRTENYEQYF.

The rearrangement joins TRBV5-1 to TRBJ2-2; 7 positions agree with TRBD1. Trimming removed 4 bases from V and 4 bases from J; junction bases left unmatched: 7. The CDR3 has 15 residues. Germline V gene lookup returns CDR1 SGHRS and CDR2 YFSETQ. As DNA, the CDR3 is TGCGCCAGCAGCAGAGACAGGGCGGGCACCGGGGAGCTGTTTTTT. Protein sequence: CASSRDRAGTGELFF. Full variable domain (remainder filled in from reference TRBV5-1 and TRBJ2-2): KAGVTQTPRYLIKTRGQQVTLSCSPISGHRSVSWYQQTPGQGLQFLFEYFSETQRNKGNFPGRFSGRQFSNSRSEMNVSTLELGDSALYLCASSRDRAGTGELFFGEGSRLTVL.

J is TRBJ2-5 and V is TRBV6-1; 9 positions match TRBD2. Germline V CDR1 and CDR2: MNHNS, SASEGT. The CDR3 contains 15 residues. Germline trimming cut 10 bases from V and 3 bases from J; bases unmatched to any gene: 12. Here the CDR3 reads CATIPLVAGEETQYF. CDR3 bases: TGTGCCACCATCCCTTTGGTAGCGGGAGAAGAGACCCAGTACTTC.

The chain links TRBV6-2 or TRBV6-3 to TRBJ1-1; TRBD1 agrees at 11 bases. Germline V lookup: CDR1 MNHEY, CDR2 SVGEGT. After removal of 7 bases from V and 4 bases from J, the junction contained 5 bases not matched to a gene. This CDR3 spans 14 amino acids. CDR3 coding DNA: TGTGCCAGCATTAGGACAGGGGGCTTCACTGAAGCTTTCTTT. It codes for CASIRTGGFTEAFF.

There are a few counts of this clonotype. The CDR3 spells CATKGTANTGELFF. For the CDR3, the DNA is TGTGCCACCAAAGGTACAGCGAACACCGGGGAGCTGTTTTTT. The chain employs TRBV19 and TRBJ2-2, with unresolved D. Looked up from germline, CDR1 is LNHDA and CDR2 is SQIVND (reference sequence). The CDR3 length is 14 residues. V lost 10 bases to trimming and J lost 0 bases, with 12 bases between them. Full variable domain (outside the CDR3, taken from reference TRBV19 and TRBJ2-2): DGGITQSPKYLFRKEGQNVTLSCEQNLNHDAMYWYRQDPGQGLRLIYYSQIVNDFQKGDIAEGYSVSREKKESFPLTVTSAQKNPTAFYLCATKGTANTGELFFGEGSRLTVL.

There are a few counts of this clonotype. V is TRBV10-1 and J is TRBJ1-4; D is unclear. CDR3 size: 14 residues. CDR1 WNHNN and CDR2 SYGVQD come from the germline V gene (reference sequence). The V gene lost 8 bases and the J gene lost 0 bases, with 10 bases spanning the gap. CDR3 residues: CASSDGTTNEKLFF. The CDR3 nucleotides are TGCGCCAGCTCGGACGGGACAACTAATGAAAAACTGTTTTTT.

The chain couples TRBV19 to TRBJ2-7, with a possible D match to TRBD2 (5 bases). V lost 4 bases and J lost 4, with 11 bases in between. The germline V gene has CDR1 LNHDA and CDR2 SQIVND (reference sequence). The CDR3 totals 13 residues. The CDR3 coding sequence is TGTGCCAGTAGTAAAAGAGGGCCGTACGAGCAGTACTTC. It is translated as CASSKRGPYEQYF.

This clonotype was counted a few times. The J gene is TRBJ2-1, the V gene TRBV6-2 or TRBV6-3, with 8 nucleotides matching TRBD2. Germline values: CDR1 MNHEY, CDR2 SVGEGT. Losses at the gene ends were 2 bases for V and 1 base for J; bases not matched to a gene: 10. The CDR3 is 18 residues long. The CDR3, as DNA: TGTGCCAGCAGTTACGTCGGAACTTTAGCGGGATCCTACAATGAGCAGTTCTTC. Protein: CASSYVGTLAGSYNEQFF.